These 4 T cell receptor beta chains share one sample of origin, sequenced in a study of T cell responses to AZD1222 COVID-19 vaccine. The method was immunoSEQ multiplex PCR; TCRdb's version includes in-frame clones alone and lacks a portion of them. Seen here are about 180,000 clones, about nine tenths observed once, and the top ten hold roughly 1.9%. The sample was peripheral blood, taken 28 days after the second AZD1222 dose. Every receptor here comes from an adult who received the AZD1222 COVID-19 vaccine.

The V gene is TRBV7-2, the J gene TRBJ2-7, with 7 bases identical to TRBD2. Germline loops: CDR1 SGHTA, CDR2 FQGNSA. After removal of 1 base from V and 1 base from J, the junction contained 7 bases not matched to a gene. This CDR3 spans 16 amino acids. CDR3: CASSLGGGGRSYEQYF. CDR3 in DNA: TGTGCCAGCAGCTTAGGAGGCGGCGGGAGATCCTACGAGCAGTACTTC.

This clone was counted between two and nine times. The rearrangement links TRBV4-2 to TRBJ2-3, with D unclear. The CDR3 has 14 residues. CDR1 is LGHNA, CDR2 YNFKEQ, per germline. The V gene lost 1 base and the J gene lost 1 base, with 6 bases spanning the gap. The CDR3 DNA reads as TGTGCCAGCAGCCAAGTCGGCGGCACAGATACGCAGTATTTT. This gives the protein CASSQVGGTDTQYF.

The chain uses TRBV9 and TRBJ2-3, with 15 bases that match TRBD2. J was trimmed by 1 base and V by 2 bases; bases with no gene match: 14. The length of the CDR3 is 21 residues. CDR1 and CDR2 (germline): SGDLS, YYNGEE. CDR3 in amino acids: CASSVGTSGGLWRSRTDTQYF. CDR3 sequence (DNA): TGTGCCAGCAGCGTTGGGACTAGCGGGGGGTTATGGCGGTCCCGCACAGATACGCAGTATTTT.

J is TRBJ1-1 and V is TRBV12-3 or TRBV12-4, with D possibly matching TRBD1 (5 bases). The germline V and J ends were trimmed by 3 bases and 8 bases, with 13 bases remaining between them. CDR3 length equals 13 residues. The CDR3 nucleotides read TGTGCCAGCAGTTTTAATGGGGGAGGAGAAGCTTTCTTT. Its translation: CASSFNGGGEAFF.